This T cell receptor beta chain is drawn from a study of T cell responses to AZD1222 COVID-19 vaccine. General study points: Reportedly, nearly half the spike-specific TCRs target unmutated variant regions. Donor demographics were predominantly white British with a female majority; clonal diversity may be underestimated.

Concerning this clone: Its antigen is unknown.

Assay used: immunoSEQ multiplex PCR; TCRdb lists only in-frame clones, some missing. The sample yields over 150,000 clones, about nine tenths seen once. Trimming removed 5 bases at V and 10 bases at J, with 15 bases between. Germline V gives CDR1 SGHVS, CDR2 FQNEAQ. The CDR3 contains 13 residues. The receptor's source is an adult in good health. Material: peripheral blood, obtained on day 0 of AZD1222 vaccination. The chain uses TRBV7-8 and TRBJ2-1, with a weak D call TRBD1 (5 bases). This CDR3 reads CASSEMGLDEQFF. The DNA of the CDR3 is TGTGCCAGCAGCGAAATGGGGCTTGACGAGCAGTTCTTC.